This note documents a single T cell receptor (beta chain) sequence. This specimen comes from a study of blood T cell repertoires in COVID-19. Overall study: From the United States, Italy and Spain came samples of acute and convalescent COVID-19.

Which cohort a participant joined came from the clinical history participants gave. Original methodology: Nucleated cell counts were estimated from reference gene primer amplification. The method was immunoSEQ multiplex PCR; TCRdb's version includes in-frame clones alone and lacks a portion of them. V and J calls and clone size come straight from that table; D and trimming were deduced from the DNA. The sample lists 200,000 or so clones; 80% to 90% were seen once. Material for sequencing was PBMCs or T cells enriched from blood (not recorded which). This sequence was found in a woman in her thirties or forties with acute COVID-19.

The CDR3 DNA follows: TGTGCCAGCTCACCTATAGGACAGAGACCCTACGAGCAGTACTTC. This codes for CASSPIGQRPYEQYF. V and J are TRBV18 and TRBJ2-7, with TRBD1 as a possible D gene (6 bases). Trimming pared 3 bases from V and 2 bases from J, leaving 14 bases between. There are 15 residues in the CDR3. Germline V CDR1 and CDR2: KGHSH, LQKENI.